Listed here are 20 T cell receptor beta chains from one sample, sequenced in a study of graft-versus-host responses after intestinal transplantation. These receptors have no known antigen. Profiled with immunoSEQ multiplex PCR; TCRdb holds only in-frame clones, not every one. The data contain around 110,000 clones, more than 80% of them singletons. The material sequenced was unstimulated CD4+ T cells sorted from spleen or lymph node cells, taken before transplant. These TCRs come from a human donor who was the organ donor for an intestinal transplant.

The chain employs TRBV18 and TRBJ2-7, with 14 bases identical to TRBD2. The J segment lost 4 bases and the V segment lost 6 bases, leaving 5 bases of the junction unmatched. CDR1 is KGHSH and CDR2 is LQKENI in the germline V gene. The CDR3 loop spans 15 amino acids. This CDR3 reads CASSPTSGRDYEQYF. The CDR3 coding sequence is TGTGCCAGCTCCCCGACTAGCGGGAGGGATTACGAGCAGTACTTC.

The CDR3 region has the DNA TGTGCCAGCGTAACAGGGGCCACTCCTAACACTGAAGCTTTCTTT. Translated, it gives CASVTGATPNTEAFF. The rearrangement links TRBV28 to TRBJ1-1, with 7 bases matching TRBD1. V shed 8 bases and J 2 bases; nucleotides not matched to a gene: 11. The germline CDR1 and CDR2 sequences are MDHEN and SYDVKM. The CDR3 sequence is 15 residues long.

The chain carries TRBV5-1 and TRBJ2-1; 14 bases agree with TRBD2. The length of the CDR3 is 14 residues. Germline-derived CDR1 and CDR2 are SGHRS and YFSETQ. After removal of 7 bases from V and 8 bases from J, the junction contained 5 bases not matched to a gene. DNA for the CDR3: TGCGCCAGCGGGGGACTAGCGGGAGACGATGAGCAGTTCTTC. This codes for CASGGLAGDDEQFF.

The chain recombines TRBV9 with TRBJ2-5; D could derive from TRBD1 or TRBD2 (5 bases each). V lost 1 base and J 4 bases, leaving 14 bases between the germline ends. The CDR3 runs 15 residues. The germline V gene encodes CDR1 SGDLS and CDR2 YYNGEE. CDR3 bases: TGTGCCAGCAGCGTAAACATGGGGGTGCCAGAGACCCAGTACTTC. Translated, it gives CASSVNMGVPETQYF.

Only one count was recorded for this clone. CDR3 loop: CASSGSPSTDTQYF. CDR3 DNA sequence: TGTGCCAGCAGTGGGAGCCCCTCCACAGATACGCAGTATTTT. The chain couples TRBV6-1 to TRBJ2-3; D remains unclear. The germline gives CDR1 MNHNS, CDR2 SASEGT. The CDR3 consists of 14 residues. V was pared by 4 bases and J by 2 bases, with 10 bases between.

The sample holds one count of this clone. The CDR3 region is CASSPVLDRGREQYF. The CDR3 DNA follows: TGTGCCAGCAGTCCCGTCCTCGACAGGGGACGCGAGCAGTACTTC. The gene calls are TRBV7-9 and TRBJ2-7, with 8 bases fitting TRBD1. V shed 6 bases and J 6 bases; nucleotides not matched to a gene: 13. CDR3 length equals 15 residues. From germline, CDR1 is SEHNR and CDR2 FQNEAQ (reference sequence).

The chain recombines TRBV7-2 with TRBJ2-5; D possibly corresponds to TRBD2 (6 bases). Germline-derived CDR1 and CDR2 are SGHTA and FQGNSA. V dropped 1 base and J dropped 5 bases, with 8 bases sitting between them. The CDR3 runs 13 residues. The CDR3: CASSLVGGETQYF. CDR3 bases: TGTGCCAGCAGCTTAGTTGGGGGGGAGACCCAGTACTTC.

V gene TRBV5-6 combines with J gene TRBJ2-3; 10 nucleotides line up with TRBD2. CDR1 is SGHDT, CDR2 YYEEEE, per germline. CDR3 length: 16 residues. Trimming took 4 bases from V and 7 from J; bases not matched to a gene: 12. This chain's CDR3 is CASSDGPSGSLHTQYF. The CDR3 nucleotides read TGTGCCAGCAGCGATGGTCCTAGCGGGAGCCTCCATACGCAGTATTTT.

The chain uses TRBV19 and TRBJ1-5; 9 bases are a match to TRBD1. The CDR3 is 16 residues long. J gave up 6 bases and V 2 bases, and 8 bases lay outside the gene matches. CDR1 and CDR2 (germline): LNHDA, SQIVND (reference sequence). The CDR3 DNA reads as TGTGCCAGTAGTATAAAGGGACAGGGCTTTGGTCAGCCCCAGCATTTT. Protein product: CASSIKGQGFGQPQHF.

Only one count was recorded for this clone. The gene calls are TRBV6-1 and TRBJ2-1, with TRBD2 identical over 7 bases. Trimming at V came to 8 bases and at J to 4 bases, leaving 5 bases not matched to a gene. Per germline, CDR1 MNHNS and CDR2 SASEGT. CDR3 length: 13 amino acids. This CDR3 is CASSSGYYNEQFF. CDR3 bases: TGTGCCAGCTCTAGCGGATATTACAATGAGCAGTTCTTC.

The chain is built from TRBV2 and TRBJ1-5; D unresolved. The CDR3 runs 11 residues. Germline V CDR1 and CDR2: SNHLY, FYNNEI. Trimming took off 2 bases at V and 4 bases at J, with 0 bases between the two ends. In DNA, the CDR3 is TGTGCCAGCAGTGAAAATCAGCCCCAGCATTTT. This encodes CASSENQPQHF.

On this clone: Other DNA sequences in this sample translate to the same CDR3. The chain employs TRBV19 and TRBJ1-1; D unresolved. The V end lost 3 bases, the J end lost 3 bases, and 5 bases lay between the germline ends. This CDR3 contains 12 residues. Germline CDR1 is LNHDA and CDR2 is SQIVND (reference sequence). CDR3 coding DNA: TGTGCCAGTAGTATTTACGACACTGAAGCTTTCTTT. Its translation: CASSIYDTEAFF.

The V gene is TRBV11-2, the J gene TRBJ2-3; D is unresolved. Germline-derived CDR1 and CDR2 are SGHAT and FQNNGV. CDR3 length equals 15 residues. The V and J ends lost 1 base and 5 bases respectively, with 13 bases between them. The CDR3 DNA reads TGTGCCAGCAGCTTAGCGGCTTCTCTGGGAGATACGCAGTATTTT. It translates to CASSLAASLGDTQYF.

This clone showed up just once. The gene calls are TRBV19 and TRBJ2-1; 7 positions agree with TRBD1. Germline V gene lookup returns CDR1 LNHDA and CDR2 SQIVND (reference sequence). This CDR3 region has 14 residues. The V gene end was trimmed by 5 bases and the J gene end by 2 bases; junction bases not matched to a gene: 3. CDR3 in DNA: TGTGCCAGTAGTGAAGGGGGCCCCTACAATGAGCAGTTCTTC. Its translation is CASSEGGPYNEQFF.

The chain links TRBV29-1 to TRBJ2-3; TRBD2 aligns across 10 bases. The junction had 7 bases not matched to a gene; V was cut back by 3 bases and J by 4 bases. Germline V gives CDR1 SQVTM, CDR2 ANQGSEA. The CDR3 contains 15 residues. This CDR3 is CSVEASSGSPDTQYF. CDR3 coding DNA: TGCAGCGTTGAGGCGTCTAGCGGGAGCCCAGATACGCAGTATTTT.

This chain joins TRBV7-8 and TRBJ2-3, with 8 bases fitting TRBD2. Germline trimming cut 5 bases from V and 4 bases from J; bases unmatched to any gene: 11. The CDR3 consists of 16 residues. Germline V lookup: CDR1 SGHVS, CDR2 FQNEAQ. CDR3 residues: CASSLTFSGKPDTQYF. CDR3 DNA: TGTGCCAGCAGCCTAACTTTTAGCGGGAAGCCAGATACGCAGTATTTT.

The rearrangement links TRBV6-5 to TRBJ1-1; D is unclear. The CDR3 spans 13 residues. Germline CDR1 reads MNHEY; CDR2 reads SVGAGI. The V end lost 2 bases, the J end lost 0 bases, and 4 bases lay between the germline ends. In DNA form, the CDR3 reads TGTGCCAGCAGTTACCGTATGAACACTGAAGCTTTCTTT. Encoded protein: CASSYRMNTEAFF.

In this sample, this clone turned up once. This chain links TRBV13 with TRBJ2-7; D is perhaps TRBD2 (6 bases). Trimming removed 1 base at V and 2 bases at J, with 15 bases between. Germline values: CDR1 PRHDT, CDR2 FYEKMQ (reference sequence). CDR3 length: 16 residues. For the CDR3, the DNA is TGTGCCAGCAGCTTAGATTCAGCGGGCGATACCTACGAGCAGTACTTC. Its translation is CASSLDSAGDTYEQYF. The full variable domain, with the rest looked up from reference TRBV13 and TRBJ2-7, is AAGVIQSPRHLIKEKRETATLKCYPIPRHDTVYWYQQGPGQDPQFLISFYEKMQSDKGSIPDRFSAQQFSDYHSELNMSSLELGDSALYFCASSLDSAGDTYEQYFGPGTRLTVT.

CDR3 amino acids: CAWSANRGDYGYTF. Here the CDR3 DNA reads TGTGCCTGGAGTGCCAACAGGGGCGACTATGGCTACACCTTC. The J gene is TRBJ1-2, the V gene TRBV30, with 7 bases lining up with TRBD1. V gave up 1 base and J gave up 3 bases; unmatched junction bases: 5. From germline, CDR1 is GTSNPN and CDR2 SVGIG (reference sequence). The CDR3 runs to 14 residues.

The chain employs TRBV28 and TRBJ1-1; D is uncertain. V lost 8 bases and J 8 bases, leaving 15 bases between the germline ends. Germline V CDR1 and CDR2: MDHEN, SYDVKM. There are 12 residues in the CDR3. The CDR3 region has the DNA TGTGCCAGCTTGACCACGGCCAGGGAAGCTTTCTTT. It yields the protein CASLTTAREAFF.